Listed below are T cell receptor beta chains from one sample, sequenced in a study of OX40 agonist ivuxolimab in advanced cancers. The repertoire was sequenced with immunoSEQ multiplex PCR; TCRdb's copy has only in-frame clones and lacks some. The repertoire holds about 77,000 clones, with roughly 86% as singletons. Sequences were derived from CD4+ or CD8+ T cells sorted from blood, sampled in a trial of the OX40 agonist ivuxolimab. The receptors here all came from an adult with an advanced solid tumor such as melanoma, head and neck, liver or kidney cancer. Each CDR3 is given with its conserved first and last residue. Size values are once, few and many counts, or a class for expanded clones, and some rows have none.

V gene,J gene,clone size,CDR3 protein
TRBV18,TRBJ2-7,.,CASSLGLAPDEQYF
TRBV6-1,TRBJ1-1,once,CATLGKQNTEAFF
TRBV19,TRBJ1-2,.,CASSIGVGQGNGYTF
TRBV7-2,TRBJ2-1,.,CASNYLGGEQFF
TRBV7-9,TRBJ1-1,.,CASSLGTDEAFF
TRBV10-3,TRBJ1-1,once,CATRSEGGTEAFF
TRBV28,TRBJ2-7,.,CASSLGDPDKAYEQYF
TRBV29-1,TRBJ1-2,.,CSASLPDGKGYGYTF
TRBV11-3,TRBJ2-3,.,CASSQRGDTQYF
TRBV9,TRBJ2-5,.,CASSLTSGSQETQYF
TRBV4-1,TRBJ1-1,few,CASSNLVIGETEAFF
TRBV5-6,TRBJ2-1,.,CASSPPGRDNEQFF
TRBV9,TRBJ1-3,once,CASRAQSGGNTIYF
TRBV5-6,TRBJ2-3,.,CASSEAWGGGTDTQYF
TRBV10-3,TRBJ2-7,.,CAISDFQGHEQYF
TRBV10-3,TRBJ1-5,.,CAISDWGYQPQHF
TRBV18,TRBJ2-1,.,CASSPRQGKAYNEQFF
TRBV6-1,TRBJ2-5,few,CASSEGDLRETQYF
TRBV10-3,TRBJ2-5,.,CAIRGSTGEQETQYF
TRBV13,TRBJ1-2,.,CASSLFVPGIHGYTF
TRBV18,TRBJ2-5,once,CASSPFVTSDETQYF
TRBV7-2,TRBJ2-7,.,CASSPSSYEQYF
TRBV29-1,TRBJ2-3,.,CSVSGLPLLDTQYF
TRBV7-2,TRBJ1-5,.,CASSPRAALGPQHF
TRBV5-6,TRBJ2-1,.,CASSLVVKTSRSYNEQFF
TRBV9,TRBJ2-5,.,CASSVGFGGGAKETQYF
TRBV6-5,TRBJ1-2,.,CASRYPQGGYTF
TRBV2,TRBJ1-2,.,CASSRGQGPNYGYTF
TRBV11-3,TRBJ2-1,.,CASSLDTWEGPNEQFF
TRBV5-4,TRBJ1-2,.,CASSPRQGDGYTF
TRBV10-2,TRBJ1-4,.,CASGAQGPPGEKLFF
TRBV19,TRBJ1-6,.,CASSMGATNSPLHF
TRBV11-3,TRBJ2-1,.,CASSHLTGTANNEQFF
TRBV30,TRBJ1-1,.,CAWSRPAGGEAFF
TRBV5-8,TRBJ1-6,.,CASSRGRNNSPLHF
TRBV30,TRBJ2-1,.,CAWSVALYNEQFF
TRBV5-4,TRBJ1-2,.,CASSLEGAGDRYGYTF
TRBV12-5,TRBJ1-1,.,CASGLPGQRNTEAFF
TRBV2,TRBJ1-5,.,CASSGTGGDQPQHF